The rows below give T cell receptor beta chains drawn from one sample of a study of blood T cell repertoires in COVID-19. TCRdb's table, derived via immunoSEQ multiplex PCR, lists solely in-frame clones and lacks some. The sample consists of some 180,000 clones, approximately 80% of them appearing once. Sequencing was performed on peripheral blood. Source of these receptors: a human donor in a cohort sampled during active COVID-19. Each CDR3 is given with its conserved first and last residue. D genes are given only for firm matches. Clone size appears in some rows only: once, few, many, or a class for an expanded clone.

TRBV27	TRBJ2-7	TRBD2	-	TGTGCCAGCAGTTTAAAAAGCGGGAGTAGTTACGAGCAGTACTTC	CASSLKSGSSYEQYF
TRBV19	TRBJ2-7	TRBD2	-	TGTGCCAGTAGTAATCGAGCGGGAGTATCCTACGAGCAGTACTTC	CASSNRAGVSYEQYF
TRBV5-1	TRBJ1-1	TRBD1	-	TGCGCCAGCAGCCCGGACAGGGAAGGAAGGACTGAAGCTTTCTTT	CASSPDREGRTEAFF
TRBV5-8	TRBJ1-1	-	-	TGTGCCAGCAGCTTCGGGGGAGCGAAAGCTTTCTTT	CASSFGGAKAFF
TRBV4-2	TRBJ2-3	TRBD2	-	TGTGCCAGCAGTCCCACGGGGGGAGGAACGCAGTATTTT	CASSPTGGGTQYF
TRBV11-3	TRBJ2-7	-	-	TGTGCCAGCAGCCCTCCAGCGTGGGAGGACTCCTACGAGCAGTACTTC	CASSPPAWEDSYEQYF
TRBV12-5	TRBJ2-5	-	-	TGTGCTAGTGGTTCCCAAAGGGGGACCCAGTACTTC	CASGSQRGTQYF
TRBV28	TRBJ1-2	TRBD1	-	TGTGCCAGAGGGACAGGGGCCGTAGGGAAGGGCTACACCTTC	CARGTGAVGKGYTF
TRBV6-1	TRBJ1-6	TRBD1	-	TGTGCCAGCAGTGAAGTAGACAGGGATTCACCCCTCCACTTT	CASSEVDRDSPLHF
TRBV11-2	TRBJ1-2	-	-	TGTGCCAGCAGCTTGGGCAGGGCGAGCTATGGCTACACCTTC	CASSLGRASYGYTF
TRBV10-2	TRBJ2-2	-	-	TGCGCCAGCAGTCGAGGCGGGATGAACACCGGGGAGCTGTTTTTT	CASSRGGMNTGELFF
TRBV27	TRBJ2-3	TRBD2	-	TGTGCCAGCAGTGGGACTAGCGGTCCCCGGTATACGCAGTATTTT	CASSGTSGPRYTQYF
TRBV9	TRBJ2-7	TRBD2	once	TGTGCCAGCAGCGGGACTAGCGGGTTCTACGAGCAGTACTTC	CASSGTSGFYEQYF
TRBV18	TRBJ2-5	-	-	TGTGCCAGCTCACCCCTTGTCTTAGAAGAGACCCAGTACTTC	CASSPLVLEETQYF
TRBV9	TRBJ2-7	TRBD2	-	TGTGCCAGCAGCACTACCGGGACTAGCGTCGACGAGCAGTACTTC	CASSTTGTSVDEQYF
TRBV28	TRBJ2-2	TRBD2	-	TGTGCCAGCACTTCAGGGACTAGCGTAGGCACCGGGGAGCTGTTTTTT	CASTSGTSVGTGELFF
TRBV2	TRBJ2-5	TRBD2	-	TGTGCCAGCAGTGGGTTAGCGGGAGGCCACTTC	CASSGLAGGHF
TRBV4-1	TRBJ1-1	-	-	TGCGCCAGCAGCCACGGCCAGGTTTGGGACACTGAAGCTTTCTTT	CASSHGQVWDTEAFF
TRBV5-4	TRBJ2-5	TRBD1	once	TGTGCCAGCAGCTGGACCGGGACAGGGTACCAAGAGACCCAGTACTTC	CASSWTGTGYQETQYF
TRBV19	TRBJ2-1	TRBD2	-	TGTGCCAGTAGTATGGCTAGCGGGCTCTGGAATGAGCAGTTCTTC	CASSMASGLWNEQFF
TRBV12-3/TRBV12-4	TRBJ1-2	TRBD1	-	TGTGCCAGCAGGACCGGGACAGGTTATGGCTACACCTTC	CASRTGTGYGYTF
TRBV28	TRBJ2-7	-	-	TGTGCCAGCAGACCCGGGACATCATACCACGAGCAGTACTTC	CASRPGTSYHEQYF
TRBV19	TRBJ2-1	TRBD2	-	TGTGCCAGTAGTATTCTAGCGGAGAGCTCCTACAATGAGCAGTTCTTC	CASSILAESSYNEQFF
TRBV27	TRBJ2-7	TRBD1	-	TGTGCCAGCAGCGAATACGGGACAGGGTCCTACGAGCAGTACTTC	CASSEYGTGSYEQYF
TRBV5-4	TRBJ2-6	-	-	TGTGCCAGCAGCTTGGACCAGGCTGGGGCCAACGTCCTGACTTTC	CASSLDQAGANVLTF
TRBV5-1	TRBJ2-5	TRBD1	once	TGCGCCAGCAGCGGGGGGGCCACAGGGGGCCTACAAGAGACCCAGTACTTC	CASSGGATGGLQETQYF
TRBV27	TRBJ2-7	TRBD1	-	TGTGCCAGCAGTTCCCTTGGACAGGGCCACGAGCAGTACTTC	CASSSLGQGHEQYF
TRBV7-9	TRBJ1-1	-	-	TGTGCCAGCAGCCCCCAAGGGGTGGCAGGGCAGGGAGCTTTCTTT	CASSPQGVAGQGAFF
TRBV29-1	TRBJ2-7	-	-	TGCAGCGTTGCCCCCTCTTCGAGATACGAGCAGTACTTC	CSVAPSSRYEQYF
TRBV11-2	TRBJ2-7	-	-	TGTGCCAGCAGCTTAACTCTCTACGAGCAGTACTTC	CASSLTLYEQYF
TRBV3-1/TRBV3-2	TRBJ2-1	-	-	TGTGCCAGCAGCCAAGCTCTTCGCGGGGCTGCCAATGAGCAGTTCTTC	CASSQALRGAANEQFF
TRBV7-2	TRBJ1-6	-	-	TGTGCCAGCAGGAAACGGGTTCCTAATTCACCCCTCCACTTT	CASRKRVPNSPLHF
TRBV5-1	TRBJ2-1	-	once	TGCGCCAGCAGCGGGGGAGGCGCGGGCAATGAGCAGTTCTTC	CASSGGGAGNEQFF
TRBV28	TRBJ2-1	TRBD2	-	TGTGCCAGCAGGAAAGAGGGACTAGCGGACAATGAGCAGTTCTTC	CASRKEGLADNEQFF
TRBV24-1	TRBJ2-7	TRBD1	-	TGTGCCACCAATATAGGGACAGGCCCAAAGAGGCAGGCGGGGGAGCAGTACTTC	CATNIGTGPKRQAGEQYF
TRBV9	TRBJ2-7	TRBD2	-	TGTGCCAGCAGCAAACGGACTAGCGGGTCTCAGTACTTC	CASSKRTSGSQYF
TRBV6-4	TRBJ2-4	-	-	TGTGCCAGCCCACCGGGACTCTCACCCCGCGGAACCAAAAACATTCAGTACTTC	CASPPGLSPRGTKNIQYF
TRBV5-1	TRBJ2-3	TRBD1	-	TGCGCCAGCAGCATCGGGACAGGGGTATCAGATACGCAGTATTTT	CASSIGTGVSDTQYF
TRBV6-4	TRBJ2-5	-	-	TGTGCCAGCAGTGACTCGGAGATGGTTCGGGAGACCCAGTACTTC	CASSDSEMVRETQYF
TRBV28	TRBJ2-7	-	few	TGTGCCAGCAGTCCCCCTGCAGGGAATTTTTACGAGCAGTACTTC	CASSPPAGNFYEQYF
TRBV3-1/TRBV3-2	TRBJ1-2	-	once	TGTGCCAGCAGCCAAGATTGGAGCGGTTCCTATGGCTACACCTTC	CASSQDWSGSYGYTF
TRBV7-9	TRBJ2-1	TRBD2	once	TGTGCCAGCGCCGGCGGGACTAGCGGTTTTCAAGAGCAGTTCTTC	CASAGGTSGFQEQFF
TRBV11-2	TRBJ1-4	-	-	TGTGCCAGCAGCGACTCAACCGGGACAAGTGAAAAACTGTTTTTT	CASSDSTGTSEKLFF
TRBV6-5	TRBJ2-7	-	-	TGTGCCAGCAGTTACTCGGCAACAGTTCACGAGCAGTACTTC	CASSYSATVHEQYF
TRBV7-2	TRBJ1-2	TRBD1	-	TGTGCCAGCAGCTTAGTCGAAGGGGGCGGGTGGGGCTACACCTTC	CASSLVEGGGWGYTF
TRBV6-5	TRBJ2-7	TRBD1	-	TGTGCCAGCAGTTCCCCCCGGACAGGGGGCCACGAGCAGTACTTC	CASSSPRTGGHEQYF
TRBV27	TRBJ2-6	-	few	TGTGCCAGCAGTCCGCTCAGCTCTGGGGCCAACGTCCTGACTTTC	CASSPLSSGANVLTF
TRBV28	TRBJ1-2	TRBD1	-	TGTGCCAGCAGGACAGGGGGCGCGGACTACACCTTC	CASRTGGADYTF
TRBV2	TRBJ2-5	-	-	TGTGCCAGCAGAGTTCAGGGAATTCTCGAAGAGACCCAGTACTTC	CASRVQGILEETQYF
TRBV4-1	TRBJ2-7	TRBD2	-	TGCGCCAGCAGCTTAAATCCGGGACTAGCGACCTCCTACGAGCAGTACTTC	CASSLNPGLATSYEQYF
TRBV24-1	TRBJ2-1	TRBD2	few	TGTGCCACCAGTGAAGCGGGGTTCTACAATGAGCAGTTCTTC	CATSEAGFYNEQFF
TRBV28	TRBJ2-2	-	many	TGTGCCAGCATCTCAGGGGCCCTGGTAAACACCGGGGAGCTGTTTTTT	CASISGALVNTGELFF
TRBV28	TRBJ1-5	TRBD1	-	TGTGCCAGCAGCCTACCGGGACAGGGCAGCAATCAGCCCCAGCATTTT	CASSLPGQGSNQPQHF
TRBV19	TRBJ2-5	TRBD2	-	TGTGCCAGTAGTGGCCGGGGACTAGCGGAGTTGGGGGAGACCCAGTACTTC	CASSGRGLAELGETQYF
TRBV6-1	TRBJ2-7	-	-	TGTGCCAGCAGTGAACCGGGATCTGCGCACTACGAGCAGTACTTC	CASSEPGSAHYEQYF
TRBV19	TRBJ2-1	-	-	TGTGCCAGTAGTATCTCGGGAGACAATGAGCAGTTCTTC	CASSISGDNEQFF
TRBV5-4	TRBJ1-1	TRBD1	few	TGTGCCAGCAGCAAGGGACAGGGTAGCACTGAAGCTTTCTTT	CASSKGQGSTEAFF
TRBV25-1	TRBJ1-5	-	-	TGTGCCAGCAGTGGGGTAGGGAGTGGGGAACAGCCCCAGCATTTT	CASSGVGSGEQPQHF
TRBV28	TRBJ1-3	TRBD1	-	TGTGCCAGCAGACCTACAGGGGTTATAGTAAACACCATATATTTT	CASRPTGVIVNTIYF
TRBV6-5	TRBJ1-4	-	-	TGTGCCAGCAGTTACTCCCTGGTCCCCGGGAATGAAAAACTGTTTTTT	CASSYSLVPGNEKLFF